The T cell receptor (beta chain) described here comes from a study of T cell changes during pregnancy in multiple sclerosis. This clone was observed once. V was pared by 5 bases and J by 2 bases, with 7 bases between. The CDR3 loop spans 13 amino acids. Per germline, CDR1 SGHTA and CDR2 FQGNSA. Data came from immunoSEQ multiplex PCR; TCRdb stores just in-frame clones and leaves some out. Counted here are tens of thousands of clones, around nine tenths occurring once; the ten biggest clones make up around 0.5%. The sample here was CD4+ T cells from peripheral blood mononuclear cells, taken in the second trimester of pregnancy. This chain links TRBV7-2 with TRBJ1-5; D is uncertain. This TCR was sampled from a female donor with multiple sclerosis, enrolled in a pregnancy study. The CDR3 DNA reads as TGTGCCAGCAGCCCCCCGGGCAATCAGCCCCAGCATTTT. Its translation is CASSPPGNQPQHF.